The clone carrying this T cell receptor (beta chain) has a single count. Antigen: not known. The data belong to a study of cytomegalovirus exposure and HLA in healthy donors. On the study more broadly: Drawn from HLA-typed donors, about 82 million unique TCRs were held in an early data release.

Use of 60 Vbeta and 13 Jbeta primers characterized the PCR. Clones were sequenced by immunoSEQ multiplex PCR, and TCRdb holds only the in-frame ones, with some missing. The data contain roughly 100,000 clones, roughly 79% of them singletons. The germline gives CDR1 MNHEY, CDR2 SVGAGI. This CDR3 has 14 residues. The ends lost 5 bases at V and 5 bases at J; junction bases unmatched: 6. General study findings and limits: The authors assumed roughly uniform sequencing depth across donors for presence/absence analyses.

Each of the donors was a healthy bone marrow donor. Unrecorded immune exposure was likely among donors, who were nominally healthy when sampled. This chain links TRBV6-5 with TRBJ2-5, with 9 bases that match TRBD1. The receptor was isolated from a woman between 35 and 50 years old in good health and CMV-seronegative. The sample was PBMCs. The CDR3 loop is CASSDGGTGETQYF. As DNA, the CDR3 is TGTGCCAGCAGTGACGGCGGGACAGGGGAGACCCAGTACTTC.